These T cell receptor beta chains were read from a single sample in a study of shared clonotypes between healthy human individuals. Here immunoSEQ multiplex PCR was the method, and the copy in TCRdb shows in-frame clones only, minus some. The sample lists about 2.1 million clones, roughly 91% occurring once. The sample taken for sequencing was naive CD8+ T cells from PBMCs. The receptors derive from a man between 18 and 35 years old in good health. Some clones in this sample may be carry-over from other donors' samples. Each CDR3 is given with its conserved first and last residue. D genes are given only for firm matches. Rows give clone size only sometimes, using once, few, many, or a class for an expanded clone.

d_call j_call v_call clone_size cdr3_aa cdr3_nt
. TRBJ2-3 TRBV7-2 . CASSRGRADTQYF TGTGCCAGCAGCCGGGGACGGGCAGATACGCAGTATTTT
TRBD1 TRBJ1-2 TRBV7-2 . CASSPRTGGPLYGYTF TGTGCCAGCAGCCCAAGGACAGGGGGCCCTCTCTATGGCTACACCTTC
. TRBJ2-1 TRBV11-2 . CASSLAGTGNEQFF TGTGCCAGCAGCTTGGCCGGGACCGGCAATGAGCAGTTCTTC
. TRBJ2-7 TRBV5-1 . CASTPTSLVGPSTEQYF TGCGCCAGCACCCCCACATCCCTCGTGGGACCGAGTACCGAGCAGTACTTC
. TRBJ1-2 TRBV29-1 . CSVPRENYGYTF TGCAGCGTCCCAAGGGAGAACTATGGCTACACCTTC
. TRBJ2-5 TRBV7-2 . CASSRSQETQYF TGTGCCAGCAGCCGGTCGCAAGAGACCCAGTACTTC
TRBD2 TRBJ2-1 TRBV7-8 . CASSLARASGSSYNEQFF TGTGCCAGCAGCTTAGCGCGGGCTAGCGGGAGCTCCTACAATGAGCAGTTCTTC
. TRBJ2-7 TRBV27 once CASSLSGDTSYEQYF TGTGCCAGCAGTTTATCTGGGGACACCTCCTACGAGCAGTACTTC
. TRBJ2-3 TRBV27 . CASSDISYTDTQYF TGTGCCAGCAGCGACATATCTTACACAGATACGCAGTATTTT
TRBD2 TRBJ2-5 TRBV2 . CASMWTSGRVETQYF TGTGCCAGCATGTGGACTAGCGGGAGGGTAGAGACCCAGTACTTC
. TRBJ2-3 TRBV21-1 . CASSKPGVLPDTQYF TGTGCCAGCAGCAAACCGGGAGTACTGCCAGATACGCAGTATTTT
. TRBJ2-7 TRBV10-3 . CAISEPGKVYEQYF TGTGCCATCAGTGAACCAGGGAAAGTCTACGAGCAGTACTTC
. TRBJ2-7 TRBV11-2 . CASSLVKAGRGEQYF TGTGCCAGCAGCTTAGTTAAGGCGGGAAGGGGCGAGCAGTACTTC
TRBD2 TRBJ2-7 TRBV9 . CASSARLAGVIHEQYF TGTGCCAGCAGCGCCCGTCTAGCGGGAGTTATCCACGAGCAGTACTTC
TRBD2 TRBJ2-7 TRBV9 . CASSEGGLAGYEQYF TGTGCCAGCAGCGAGGGAGGCCTAGCGGGTTACGAGCAGTACTTC
. TRBJ2-3 TRBV28 . CASGMPGFTDTQYF TGTGCCAGCGGTATGCCAGGGTTCACAGATACGCAGTATTTT
TRBD1 TRBJ1-2 TRBV5-1 . CASSLDRDYGYTF TGCGCCAGCAGCCTGGACAGGGACTATGGCTACACCTTC
. TRBJ1-2 TRBV6-1 . CATYGIYGYTF TGTGCCACCTACGGCATCTATGGCTACACCTTC
. TRBJ1-5 TRBV4-1 . CASSQHQPNSNQPQHF TGCGCCAGCAGCCAACACCAACCAAATAGCAATCAGCCCCAGCATTTT
TRBD2 TRBJ2-7 TRBV6-4 . CASSDVASGREQYF TGTGCCAGCAGTGACGTCGCTAGCGGGAGAGAGCAGTACTTC
. TRBJ2-7 TRBV21-1 . CASSPSGSSYEQYF TGTGCCAGCAGCCCTAGCGGTAGCTCCTACGAGCAGTACTTC
. TRBJ2-2 TRBV5-6 . CASSNLDWEAGELFF TGTGCCAGCAGCAACCTGGACTGGGAGGCCGGGGAGCTGTTTTTT
TRBD2 TRBJ2-1 TRBV7-9 once CASSLGTSGSNEQFF TGTGCCAGCAGCTTGGGGACTAGCGGGAGCAATGAGCAGTTCTTC
. TRBJ1-1 TRBV5-1 once CASSSDMANTEAFF TGCGCCAGCAGCTCCGACATGGCGAACACTGAAGCTTTCTTT
. TRBJ2-2 TRBV6-5 . CASSYSRPGELFF TGTGCCAGCAGTTACTCGAGGCCCGGGGAGCTGTTTTTT
. TRBJ1-2 TRBV20-1 . CSARGPDGYTF TGCAGTGCTAGAGGCCCCGATGGCTACACCTTC
. TRBJ2-1 TRBV7-2 . CASSLAGGPLYNEQFF TGTGCCAGCAGCTTAGCGGGCGGGCCCTTATACAATGAGCAGTTCTTC
. TRBJ1-5 TRBV6-1 . CASSFGQILNQPQHF TGTGCCAGCAGTTTTGGACAGATCCTCAATCAGCCCCAGCATTTT
TRBD2 TRBJ2-1 TRBV27 . CASSSGTSGAYNEQFF TGTGCCAGCAGTTCCGGGACTAGCGGGGCCTACAATGAGCAGTTCTTC
. TRBJ1-2 TRBV19 . CASSPRGRANYGYTF TGTGCCAGTAGCCCTAGGGGACGGGCGAACTATGGCTACACCTTC
. TRBJ2-1 TRBV6-1 . CATYHRAASNNEQFF TGTGCCACCTACCATAGGGCAGCCTCTAACAATGAGCAGTTCTTC
TRBD1 TRBJ1-4 TRBV28 . CASSLRTGAREKLFF TGTGCCAGCAGTTTACGGACAGGTGCTAGGGAAAAACTGTTTTTT
. TRBJ2-3 TRBV10-1 . CARTWEPGPTDTQYF TGCGCCAGGACCTGGGAACCCGGCCCCACAGATACGCAGTATTTT